This T cell receptor (beta chain) was profiled in a study of response to subunit inactivated influenza vaccine. As regards this clonotype: Its antigen is unknown.

Study findings and constraints: The authors suggested that every seasonal influenza vaccination recruits few new T cells.

V dropped 4 bases and J dropped 0 bases, with 19 bases sitting between them. The CDR3 totals 18 residues. Germline CDR1 is SGHVS and CDR2 is FNYEAQ. TCRdb analysed the RT-PCR reads with MiXCR anew, one entry per CDR3 protein. The sample yields about 160,000 distinct CDR3 sequences, 9.5% to 13% seen once. The chain recombines TRBV7-6 with TRBJ2-1; D is perhaps TRBD1 or TRBD2 (6 bases each). The sample was non-naive T cells sorted from PBMCs, taken more than 35 days after vaccination. This TCR was recovered from a man aged 50 or older who received an inactivated influenza vaccine. Written as DNA, the CDR3 is TGTGCCAGCAGCTCGCCCCTTTGGGGGGCAAGCTCCTACAATGAGCAGTTCTTC. Protein: CASSSPLWGASSYNEQFF.